What follows describes a single T cell receptor (beta chain). What it binds is not known. The authors gated naive CD8+ T cells as CD45RO-CCR7+CD27+CD95-. Each TRB cDNA library was prepared by 5' RACE (with UMI labels). For each CDR3 protein, TCRdb gives one entry from its re-call of the 5' RACE reads, without DNA. In total, the table holds 150,000 or so distinct CDR3 sequences. The sample comes from a study of CXCR3-negative and CXCR3-positive naive CD8 T cells. From germline, CDR1 is SGHVS and CDR2 FNYEAQ. This CDR3 is built from 15 residues. Study conclusions and caveats: Against CXCR3-negative naive cells, CXCR3-positive naive cells showed more hydrophobic TRB CDR3s. Both naive subsets had comparably high diversity; memory CD8+ cells much lower.

The chain combines TRBV7-6 with TRBJ1-6; TCRdb lists TRBD1, though no DNA is available to test this call. Specimen: naive CXCR3+ CD8+ T cells from blood. The sample's subset: CD45RO-CCR7+CD27+CD95- naive CD8+ T cells expressing CXCR3 (TNR3+). This TCR was sampled from a human donor in good health. Some clones in this sample may be carry-over from other donors' samples. CDR3 residues: CASSLATGHNSPLHF.